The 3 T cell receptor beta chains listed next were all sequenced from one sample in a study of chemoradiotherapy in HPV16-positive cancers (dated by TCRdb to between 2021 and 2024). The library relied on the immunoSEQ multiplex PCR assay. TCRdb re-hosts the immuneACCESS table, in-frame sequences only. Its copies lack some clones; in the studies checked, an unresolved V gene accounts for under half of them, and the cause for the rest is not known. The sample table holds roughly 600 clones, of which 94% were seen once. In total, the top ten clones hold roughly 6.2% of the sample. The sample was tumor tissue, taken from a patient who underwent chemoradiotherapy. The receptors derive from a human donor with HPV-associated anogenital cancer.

Here the CDR3 DNA reads TGCGCCAGCAGCAGGGGGGGGGCAGCACGAGGCACTGAAGCTTTCTTT. It specifies CASSRGGAARGTEAFF. This sequence joins TRBV5-1 and TRBJ1-1, with a tentative D call TRBD1 (6 bases). There are 16 residues in the CDR3. V lost 4 bases, J lost 4 bases, and 20 bases lay in between. Per the germline V gene, CDR1 is SGHRS and CDR2 is YFSETQ.

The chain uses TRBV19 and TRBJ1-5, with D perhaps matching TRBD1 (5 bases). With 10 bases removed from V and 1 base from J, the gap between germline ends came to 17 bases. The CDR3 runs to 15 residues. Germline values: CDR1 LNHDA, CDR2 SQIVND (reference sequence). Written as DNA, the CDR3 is TGTGCCACCTCCCACGGGGGGGGAAGCAATCAGCCCCAGCATTTT. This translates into CATSHGGGSNQPQHF. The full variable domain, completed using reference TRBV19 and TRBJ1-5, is DGGITQSPKYLFRKEGQNVTLSCEQNLNHDAMYWYRQDPGQGLRLIYYSQIVNDFQKGDIAEGYSVSREKKESFPLTVTSAQKNPTAFYLCATSHGGGSNQPQHFGDGTRLSIL.

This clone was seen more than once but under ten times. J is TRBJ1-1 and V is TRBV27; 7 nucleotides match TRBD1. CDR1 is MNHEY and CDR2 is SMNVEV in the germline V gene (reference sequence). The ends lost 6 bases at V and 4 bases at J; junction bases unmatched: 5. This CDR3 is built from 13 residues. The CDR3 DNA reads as TGTGCCAGCAGCTTAGGGGGCGTCACTGAAGCTTTCTTT. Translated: CASSLGGVTEAFF.